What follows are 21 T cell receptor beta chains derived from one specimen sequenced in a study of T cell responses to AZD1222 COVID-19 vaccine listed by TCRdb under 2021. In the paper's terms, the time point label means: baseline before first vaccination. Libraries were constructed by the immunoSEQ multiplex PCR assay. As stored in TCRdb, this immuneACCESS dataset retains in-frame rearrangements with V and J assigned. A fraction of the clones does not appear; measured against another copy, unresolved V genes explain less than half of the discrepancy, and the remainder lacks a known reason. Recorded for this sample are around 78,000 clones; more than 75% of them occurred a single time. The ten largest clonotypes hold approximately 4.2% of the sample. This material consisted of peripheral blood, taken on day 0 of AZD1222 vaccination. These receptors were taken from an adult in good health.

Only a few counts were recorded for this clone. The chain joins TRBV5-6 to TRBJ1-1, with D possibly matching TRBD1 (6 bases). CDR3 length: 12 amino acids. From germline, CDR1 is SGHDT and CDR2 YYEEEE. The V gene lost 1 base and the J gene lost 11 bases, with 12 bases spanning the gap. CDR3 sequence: CASSLWGQWAFF. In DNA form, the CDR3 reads TGTGCCAGCAGCTTGTGGGGACAATGGGCTTTCTTT.

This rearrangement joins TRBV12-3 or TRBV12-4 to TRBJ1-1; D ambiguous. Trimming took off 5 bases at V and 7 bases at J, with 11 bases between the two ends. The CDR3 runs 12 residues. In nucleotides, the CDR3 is TGTGCCAGCAGTAGTGACGGCTATGAAGCTTTCTTT. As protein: CASSSDGYEAFF.

This chain's CDR3 is CAWRETGGNTIYF. The CDR3 bases are TGTGCCTGGAGGGAGACGGGGGGAAACACCATATATTTT. The chain joins TRBV30 to TRBJ1-3; D unclear. Germline lookup yields CDR1 GTSNPN and CDR2 SVGIG (reference sequence). Trimming took 3 bases from V and 4 from J, leaving 10 bases between them. The CDR3 runs to 13 residues.

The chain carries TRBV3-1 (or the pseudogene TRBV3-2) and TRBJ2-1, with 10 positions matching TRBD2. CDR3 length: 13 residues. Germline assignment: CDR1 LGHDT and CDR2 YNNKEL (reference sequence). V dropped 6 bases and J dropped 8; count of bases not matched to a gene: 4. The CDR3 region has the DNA TGTGCCAGCAGTCTAGCGGGGGTAGATGAGCAGTTCTTC. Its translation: CASSLAGVDEQFF.

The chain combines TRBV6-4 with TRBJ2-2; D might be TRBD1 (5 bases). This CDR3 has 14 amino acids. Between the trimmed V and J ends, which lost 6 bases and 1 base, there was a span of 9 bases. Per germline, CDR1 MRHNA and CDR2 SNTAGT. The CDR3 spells CASRRQGNTGELFF. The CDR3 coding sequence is TGTGCCAGCAGGAGGCAGGGGAACACCGGGGAGCTGTTTTTT.

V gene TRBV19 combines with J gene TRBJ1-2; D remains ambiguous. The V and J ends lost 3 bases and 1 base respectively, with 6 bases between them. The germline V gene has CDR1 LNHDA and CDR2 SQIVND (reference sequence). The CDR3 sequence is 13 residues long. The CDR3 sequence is CASSIWGNYGYTF. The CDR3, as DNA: TGTGCCAGTAGTATTTGGGGTAACTATGGCTACACCTTC.

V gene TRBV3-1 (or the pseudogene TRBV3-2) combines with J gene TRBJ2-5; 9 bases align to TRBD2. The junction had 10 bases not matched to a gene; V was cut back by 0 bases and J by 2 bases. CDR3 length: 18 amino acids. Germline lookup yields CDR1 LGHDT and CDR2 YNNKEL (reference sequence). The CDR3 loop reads CASSQDSSSGAAQETQYF. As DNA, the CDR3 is TGTGCCAGCAGCCAAGATAGCTCTAGCGGGGCAGCGCAAGAGACCCAGTACTTC.

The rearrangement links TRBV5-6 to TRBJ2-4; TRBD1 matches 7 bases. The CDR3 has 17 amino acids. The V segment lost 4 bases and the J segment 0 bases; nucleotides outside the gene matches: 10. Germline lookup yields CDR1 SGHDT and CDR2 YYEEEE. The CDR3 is CASSQGDQRLAKNIQYF. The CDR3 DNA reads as TGTGCCAGCAGCCAGGGGGACCAGAGACTAGCCAAAAACATTCAGTACTTC.

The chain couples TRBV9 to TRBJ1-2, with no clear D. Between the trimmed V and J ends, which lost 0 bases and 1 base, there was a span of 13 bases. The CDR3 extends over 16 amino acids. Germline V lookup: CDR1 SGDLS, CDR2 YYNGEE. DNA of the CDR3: TGTGCCAGCAGCGTAGAGAGCCGTCCTATTAACTATGGCTACACCTTC. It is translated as CASSVESRPINYGYTF.

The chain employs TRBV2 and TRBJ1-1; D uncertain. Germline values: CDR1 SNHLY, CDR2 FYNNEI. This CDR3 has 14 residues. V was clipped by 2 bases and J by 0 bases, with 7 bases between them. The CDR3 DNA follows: TGTGCCAGCAGTGAATCAGGTGTGAACACTGAAGCTTTCTTT. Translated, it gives CASSESGVNTEAFF.

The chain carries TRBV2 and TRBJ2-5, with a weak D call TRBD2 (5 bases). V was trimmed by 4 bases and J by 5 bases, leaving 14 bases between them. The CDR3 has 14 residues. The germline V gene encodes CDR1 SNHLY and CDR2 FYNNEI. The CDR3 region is CASSGRPFQETQYF. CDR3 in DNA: TGTGCCAGCAGTGGGAGGCCTTTTCAGGAGACCCAGTACTTC.

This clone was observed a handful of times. CDR3 DNA: TGTGCCAGCAGCTTAAGAGAACACCGAGCTAACTATGGCTACACCTTC. It encodes CASSLREHRANYGYTF. The rearrangement links TRBV7-9 to TRBJ1-2; the D is unclear. The CDR3 spans 16 residues. Trimming cost V 2 bases and J 0 bases, with 13 bases left between them. The V gene's germline CDR1 is SEHNR and CDR2 FQNEAQ (reference sequence). The full variable domain, in which reference TRBV7-9 and TRBJ1-2 provide the parts outside the CDR3, is DTGVSQNPRHKITKRGQNVTFRCDPISEHNRLYWYRQTLGQGPEFLTYFQNEAQLEKSRLLSDRFSAERPKGSFSTLEIQRTEQGDSAMYLCASSLREHRANYGYTFGSGTRLTVV.

The CDR3 protein is CSARAGETQYF. DNA for the CDR3: TGCAGTGCTAGAGCTGGTGAGACCCAGTACTTC. The gene calls are TRBV20-1 and TRBJ2-5; D is uncertain. The CDR3 extends over 11 amino acids. Per the germline V gene, CDR1 is DFQATT and CDR2 is SNEGSKA (reference sequence). With 1 base removed from V and 5 bases from J, the gap between germline ends came to 5 bases.

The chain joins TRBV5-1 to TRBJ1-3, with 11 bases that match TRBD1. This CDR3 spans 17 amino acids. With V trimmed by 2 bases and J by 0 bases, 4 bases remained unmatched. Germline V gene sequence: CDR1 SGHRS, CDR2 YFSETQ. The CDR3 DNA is TGCGCCAGCAGCTTAGGGACAGGGGGATCCTCTGGAAACACCATATATTTT. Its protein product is CASSLGTGGSSGNTIYF. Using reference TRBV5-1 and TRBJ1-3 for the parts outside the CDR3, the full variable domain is KAGVTQTPRYLIKTRGQQVTLSCSPISGHRSVSWYQQTPGQGLQFLFEYFSETQRNKGNFPGRFSGRQFSNSRSEMNVSTLELGDSALYLCASSLGTGGSSGNTIYFGEGSWLTVV.

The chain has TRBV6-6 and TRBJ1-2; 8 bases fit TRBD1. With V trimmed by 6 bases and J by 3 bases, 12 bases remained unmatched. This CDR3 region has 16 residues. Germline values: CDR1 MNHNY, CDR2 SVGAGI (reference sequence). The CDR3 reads CASRALGQGADYGYTF. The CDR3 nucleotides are TGTGCCAGCAGAGCTCTCGGGCAGGGGGCGGACTATGGCTACACCTTC.

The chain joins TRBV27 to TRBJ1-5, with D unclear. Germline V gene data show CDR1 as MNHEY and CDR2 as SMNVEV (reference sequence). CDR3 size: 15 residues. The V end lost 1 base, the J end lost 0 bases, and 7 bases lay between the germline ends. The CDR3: CASSLYYGSNQPQHF. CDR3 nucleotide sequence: TGTGCCAGCAGTTTATATTACGGTAGCAATCAGCCCCAGCATTTT.

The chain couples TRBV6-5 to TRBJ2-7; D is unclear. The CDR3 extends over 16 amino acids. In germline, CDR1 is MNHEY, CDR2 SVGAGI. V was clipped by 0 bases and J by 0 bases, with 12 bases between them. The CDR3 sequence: CASSYSKRESSYEQYF. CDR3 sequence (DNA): TGTGCCAGCAGTTACTCGAAAAGAGAAAGCTCCTACGAGCAGTACTTC.

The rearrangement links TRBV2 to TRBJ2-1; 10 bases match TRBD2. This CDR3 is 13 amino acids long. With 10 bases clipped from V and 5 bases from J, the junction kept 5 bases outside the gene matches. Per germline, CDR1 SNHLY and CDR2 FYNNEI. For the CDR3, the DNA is TGTGCCACCCTAGCGGGAGAGCACAATGAGCAGTTCTTC. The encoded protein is CATLAGEHNEQFF.

The CDR3 DNA reads TGTGCCAGCAGCACGGGGGACAGGGGCTATGGCTACACCTTC. Encoded protein: CASSTGDRGYGYTF. The chain has TRBV9 and TRBJ1-2; 10 bases align to TRBD1. The J segment lost 4 bases and the V segment lost 4 bases, leaving 4 bases of the junction unmatched. This CDR3 has 14 amino acids. Germline loops: CDR1 SGDLS, CDR2 YYNGEE.

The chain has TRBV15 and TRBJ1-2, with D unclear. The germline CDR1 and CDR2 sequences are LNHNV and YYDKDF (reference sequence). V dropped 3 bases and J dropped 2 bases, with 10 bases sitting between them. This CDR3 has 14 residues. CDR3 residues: CATSSGVSNYGYTF. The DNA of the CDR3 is TGTGCCACCAGCAGCGGGGTCTCGAACTATGGCTACACCTTC.

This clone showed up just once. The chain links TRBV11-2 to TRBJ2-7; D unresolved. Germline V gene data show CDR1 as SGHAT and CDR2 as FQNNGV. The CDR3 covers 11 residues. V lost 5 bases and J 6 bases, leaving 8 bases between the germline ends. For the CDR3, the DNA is TGTGCCAGCAGCCCGACGGGCGAGCAGTACTTC. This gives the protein CASSPTGEQYF.